This T cell receptor beta chain was recorded in a study of cytomegalovirus exposure and HLA in healthy donors. 60 Vbeta and 13 Jbeta primers were used in PCR. Some clones are missing from TCRdb's copy, which holds only in-frame ones; the method was immunoSEQ multiplex PCR. Altogether roughly 170,000 clones are present, roughly 82% being singletons, with the ten largest covering 1.6%. The sample comprised PBMCs. This receptor was obtained from a woman younger than 45 in good health and CMV-seronegative.

The CDR3 here is CASSIAGAEKLFF. The CDR3 DNA sequence: TGTGCCAGTAGTATAGCTGGGGCAGAAAAACTGTTTTTT. This chain connects TRBV19 to TRBJ1-4; D might be TRBD1 (5 bases). Germline V gene lookup returns CDR1 LNHDA and CDR2 SQIVND (reference sequence). With 1 base removed from V and 8 bases from J, the gap between germline ends came to 8 bases. The CDR3 is 13 amino acids.